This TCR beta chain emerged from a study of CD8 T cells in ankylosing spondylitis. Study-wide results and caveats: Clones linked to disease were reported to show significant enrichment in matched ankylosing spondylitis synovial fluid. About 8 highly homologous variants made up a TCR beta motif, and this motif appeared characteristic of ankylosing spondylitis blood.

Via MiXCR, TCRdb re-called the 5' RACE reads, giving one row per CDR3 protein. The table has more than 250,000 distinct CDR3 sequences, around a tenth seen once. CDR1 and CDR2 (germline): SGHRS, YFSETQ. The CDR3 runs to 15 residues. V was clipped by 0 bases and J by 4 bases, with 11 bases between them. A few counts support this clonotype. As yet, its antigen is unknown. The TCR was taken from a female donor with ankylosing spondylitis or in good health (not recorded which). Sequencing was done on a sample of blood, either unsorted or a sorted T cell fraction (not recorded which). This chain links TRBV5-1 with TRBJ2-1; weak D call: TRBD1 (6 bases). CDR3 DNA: TGCGCCAGCAGCTTGGACAGGGTTGAGTACAATGAGCAGTTCTTC. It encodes CASSLDRVEYNEQFF.